The T cell receptor (beta chain) described here comes from a study of T cell responses to AZD1222 COVID-19 vaccine. Produced via immunoSEQ multiplex PCR; TCRdb's table is partial and in-frame only. Of approximately 220,000 clones listed, about 92% were seen once; the top ten hold more than 0.8%. As to this clone: Its cognate antigen is unknown.

The germline V gene encodes CDR1 SGHRS and CDR2 YFSETQ. V lost 4 bases to trimming and J lost 0 bases, with 14 bases between them. This CDR3 contains 16 residues. Overall study results and limits: Increased Spike-specific TCR breadth and depth were observed after two AZD1222 doses.

The sample consisted of peripheral blood, taken on day 0 of MenACWY control vaccination. The V gene is TRBV5-1, the J gene TRBJ2-1; D is undetermined. The clonotype comes from an adult in good health. The CDR3 loop is CASSPSSNPSYNEQFF. The CDR3 nucleotides are TGCGCCAGCAGCCCTTCCTCGAACCCCTCCTACAATGAGCAGTTCTTC.